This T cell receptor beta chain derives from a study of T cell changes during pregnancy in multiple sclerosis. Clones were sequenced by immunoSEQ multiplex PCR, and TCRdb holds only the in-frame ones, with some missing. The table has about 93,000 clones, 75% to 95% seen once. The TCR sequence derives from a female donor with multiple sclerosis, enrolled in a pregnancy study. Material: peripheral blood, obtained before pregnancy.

The CDR3 nucleotides are TGTGCCAGCAGTGCAGGGGGGTTTGAAAAACTGTTTTTT. As protein: CASSAGGFEKLFF. This sequence joins TRBV2 and TRBJ1-4, with 7 nucleotides matching TRBD1. The CDR3 has 13 amino acids. V lost 4 bases, J lost 7 bases, and 3 bases stayed unmatched. Per the germline V gene, CDR1 is SNHLY and CDR2 is FYNNEI.